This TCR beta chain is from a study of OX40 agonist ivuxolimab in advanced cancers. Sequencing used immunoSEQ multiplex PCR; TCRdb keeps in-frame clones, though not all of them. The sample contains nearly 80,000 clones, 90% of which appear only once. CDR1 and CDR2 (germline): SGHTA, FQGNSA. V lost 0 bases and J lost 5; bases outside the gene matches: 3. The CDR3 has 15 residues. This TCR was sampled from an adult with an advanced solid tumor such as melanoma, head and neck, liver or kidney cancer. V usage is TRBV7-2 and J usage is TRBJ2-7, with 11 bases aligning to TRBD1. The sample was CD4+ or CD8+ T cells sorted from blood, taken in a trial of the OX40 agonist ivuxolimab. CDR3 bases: TGTGCCAGCAGCTTAGCTCCGGGACAGGGGGACGAGCAGTACTTC. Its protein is CASSLAPGQGDEQYF.